The next 4 T cell receptor beta chains were all read from a single sample in a study of T cells in Graves' hyperthyroidism and ophthalmopathy. Amplification of TCR beta CDR3 regions was performed using RNA transcripts as template. Carried out on the TCR CDR3, a first-round RT-PCR used the HTBI primer set. TCRdb passed the multiplex PCR reads through MiXCR, listing each CDR3 protein once. The top ten hold around 7.8% of the sample, which has approximately 590,000 distinct CDR3 sequences, more than 15% seen once. The sequencing sample was made of blood. Source of these receptors: a woman aged 25-40 years with Graves' hyperthyroidism.

This clonotype has more than one count but fewer than ten. This rearrangement joins TRBV20-1 to TRBJ2-5; 8 nucleotides agree with TRBD2. The CDR3 totals 13 residues. V shed 5 bases and J 4 bases; nucleotides not matched to a gene: 6. Germline CDR1 DFQATT, CDR2 SNEGSKA (reference sequence). The DNA for the CDR3 is TGCAGTGCTTTAGCGGGATGGGGAGAGACCCAGTACTTC. This codes for CSALAGWGETQYF.

The CDR3 coding sequence is TGCAGTGTTGTCCCCATGTCCTACAATGAGCAGTTCTTC. Its protein is CSVVPMSYNEQFF. The chain uses TRBV20-1 and TRBJ2-1; no clear D gene. Germline lookup yields CDR1 DFQATT and CDR2 SNEGSKA (reference sequence). Trimming stripped 7 bases from V and 1 base from J, with 11 bases between. The CDR3 contains 13 residues.

This clonotype was detected ten times or more. V gene TRBV5-6 combines with J gene TRBJ2-4; D possibly matches TRBD1 or TRBD2 (5 bases each). V was clipped by 0 bases and J by 8 bases, with 9 bases between them. Germline lookup yields CDR1 SGHDT and CDR2 YYEEEE. The CDR3 is 13 residues long. The CDR3 coding sequence is TGTGCCAGCAGCTTGGGGGACGCTGACATTCAGTACTTC. Translated: CASSLGDADIQYF.

In this sample, this clonotype turned up a few times. The chain joins TRBV14 to TRBJ2-4, with 9 bases aligning to TRBD1. The germline gives CDR1 SGHDN, CDR2 FVKESK. The V and J ends lost 3 bases and 7 bases, in that order; junction bases with no gene match: 7. This CDR3 has 15 amino acids. CDR3 nucleotides: TGTGCCAGCAGCCAGCCTGGGACAGGGAGGAACATTCAGTACTTC. Residues: CASSQPGTGRNIQYF.